Here is one T cell receptor beta chain with its context. Antigen unknown. The trim removed 0 bases at V and 9 bases at J, leaving 6 bases unmatched. This CDR3 region has 14 residues. Germline loops: CDR1 SGHRS, CDR2 YFSETQ. These data come from a study of early stage breast cancer tumors. Generated by immunoSEQ multiplex PCR, the TCRdb table keeps only in-frame clones and is missing some. The sample shows around 78,000 clones, roughly 84% of them seen only once. The study, taken as a whole, reports: Bulk DNA sequencing of unsorted cells missed chain pairing and markers.

The receptor comes from a person aged 55 to 70 with breast cancer. Sequences were obtained from blood. The chain recombines TRBV5-1 with TRBJ2-3, with 8 bases lining up with TRBD1. The CDR3 DNA reads as TGCGCCAGCAGCTTGGCGCAGGGGGCTGGGACGCAGTATTTT. Translation gives CASSLAQGAGTQYF.